This entry lists 10 T cell receptor beta chains sequenced from one sample in a study of cytomegalovirus exposure and HLA in healthy donors (dated by TCRdb to about 2017). The method behind the library was the immunoSEQ multiplex PCR assay. A mixture of 60 forward primers for TCR Vbeta segments and 13 reverse primers for TCR Jbeta segments was used in the multiplex PCR. The table comes from immuneACCESS by way of TCRdb, which keeps in-frame sequences with V and J called. Part of the clones is missing from these tables; in studies checked, under half for an unresolved V gene and the rest for unknown reasons. Recorded for this sample are under 250,000 clones; 82% of them occurred a single time. The top ten hold 2.7% of the sample. The sample comprised PBMCs. Receptors originate from a woman in her thirties or forties in good health and CMV-seronegative.

The chain joins TRBV6-5 to TRBJ2-2, with 8 bases identical to TRBD1. The J segment lost 2 bases and the V segment lost 4 bases, leaving 6 bases of the junction unmatched. Per germline, CDR1 MNHEY and CDR2 SVGAGI. The CDR3 is 16 amino acids. The CDR3 DNA is TGTGCCAGCAGTTGGACAGGGCTCTCAAACACCGGGGAGCTGTTTTTT. Its protein product is CASSWTGLSNTGELFF.

DNA for the CDR3: TGTGCCAGTTCGTCAGCGGGACCCCAGACCCAGTACTTC. Amino acids: CASSSAGPQTQYF. J is TRBJ2-5 and V is TRBV19, with 7 bases aligning to TRBD2. The germline gives CDR1 LNHDA, CDR2 SQIVND (reference sequence). The V segment lost 8 bases and the J segment 6 bases; nucleotides outside the gene matches: 9. The CDR3 runs 13 residues.

The gene calls are TRBV5-4 and TRBJ2-1; TRBD1 is a possible D gene (6 bases). CDR1 and CDR2 from the germline V gene are SGHNT and YYREEE (reference sequence). The CDR3 spans 14 residues. Trimming took 2 bases from V and 10 from J, leaving 16 bases between them. The CDR3 protein is CASSLSLGQGEQFF. The CDR3 DNA reads TGTGCCAGCAGCTTAAGTCTGGGGCAGGGGGAGCAGTTCTTC.

The chain is built from TRBV5-1 and TRBJ1-1, with TRBD1 matching 9 bases. V lost 4 bases and J lost 5; bases outside the gene matches: 12. Germline CDR1 is SGHRS and CDR2 is YFSETQ. The CDR3 has 16 residues. CDR3 in DNA: TGCGCCAGCAGCCCGGGGGCGGGACAGGGTTTGACTGAAGCTTTCTTT. The encoded protein is CASSPGAGQGLTEAFF.

The chain uses TRBV19 and TRBJ1-2; D unresolved. CDR3 size: 14 residues. Germline CDR1 reads LNHDA; CDR2 reads SQIVND (reference sequence). With 1 base removed from V and 5 bases from J, the gap between germline ends came to 11 bases. CDR3 protein: CASSIGGKLYGYTF. The CDR3 DNA follows: TGTGCCAGTAGTATAGGAGGGAAACTTTATGGCTACACCTTC.

The genes are TRBV29-1 and TRBJ2-7; the match to TRBD2 covers 10 bases. Germline V gene lookup returns CDR1 SQVTM and CDR2 ANQGSEA. With 7 bases clipped from V and 2 bases from J, the junction kept 5 bases outside the gene matches. This CDR3 has 13 residues. CDR3 region: CSARTSGTYEQYF. The CDR3 DNA reads TGCAGCGCCCGGACTAGCGGCACCTACGAGCAGTACTTC.

The DNA of the CDR3 is TGCAGCGCTAGAAGACAGCAAGACTTCACAGATACGCAGTATTTT. Its translation: CSARRQQDFTDTQYF. This chain joins TRBV29-1 and TRBJ2-3; maybe TRBD1 (5 bases). V lost 7 bases and J 2 bases, leaving 19 bases between the germline ends. Germline CDR1 SQVTM, CDR2 ANQGSEA. This CDR3 region has 15 residues.

The chain couples TRBV2 to TRBJ1-1, with a weak D call TRBD1 (5 bases). The CDR3 sequence is 13 residues long. V lost 8 bases to trimming and J lost 3 bases, with 13 bases between them. Per germline, CDR1 SNHLY and CDR2 FYNNEI. CDR3 bases: TGTGCCAGCTCGGCAGGGAGGGACACTGAAGCTTTCTTT. Encoded protein: CASSAGRDTEAFF.

Of note for this clone: Other DNA sequences in the same sample also yield this CDR3. The J gene is TRBJ1-4, the V gene TRBV29-1, with a weak D call TRBD1 (6 bases). V lost 7 bases, J lost 8 bases, and 23 bases lay in between. The CDR3 contains 15 residues. Germline loops: CDR1 SQVTM, CDR2 ANQGSEA. The CDR3 DNA follows: TGCAGCGCCCCGAGCAAGGGGGTGATAGAGGAAAAACTGTTTTTT. It yields the protein CSAPSKGVIEEKLFF.

The CDR3 nucleotides are TGTGCCAGCAGCTTTAAGGACAGCAGGACAGATACGCAGTATTTT. As protein: CASSFKDSRTDTQYF. The gene calls are TRBV5-6 and TRBJ2-3; weak D call: TRBD1 (6 bases). The ends were cut back, 2 bases at V and 3 bases at J, with 13 bases in the middle. The CDR3 is made up of 15 amino acids. Germline lookup yields CDR1 SGHDT and CDR2 YYEEEE. Full variable domain (outside the CDR3, taken from reference TRBV5-6 and TRBJ2-3): DAGVTQSPTHLIKTRGQQVTLRCSPKSGHDTVSWYQQALGQGPQFIFQYYEEEERQRGNFPDRFSGHQFPNYSSELNVNALLLGDSALYLCASSFKDSRTDTQYFGPGTRLTVL.